This T cell receptor (beta chain) came from a study of blood T cells in healthy people across ages. Germline-derived CDR1 and CDR2 are SQVTM and ANQGSEA. CDR3 length equals 19 residues. V lost 6 bases and J 2 bases, leaving 30 bases between the germline ends. A J-beta primer mix and a sample-barcoded 5' primer were used in a second PCR of roughly 6 to 12 cycles. TCRdb re-derived calls from the 5' RACE reads in MiXCR, one entry per CDR3 protein. The sample shows about 1 million distinct CDR3 sequences, 25% of them seen only once. Drawing of peripheral blood yielded roughly 9.8 milliliters from each donor. A further study also used this sample, focusing on T cells of mothers and their children. As reported in that work: Material was donated by three healthy Caucasian mothers and their six children.

The chain links TRBV29-1 to TRBJ2-3; D possibly uses TRBD1 or TRBD2 (6 bases each). The sequenced material came from blood. This TCR came from a girl aged 2 to 9 in good health. The CDR3, as DNA: TGCAGCGTGGGACCCAGGGGTATTTCGGGCGCGGGACCCACAGATACGCAGTATTTT. This translates into CSVGPRGISGAGPTDTQYF.